This TCR beta chain is drawn from a study of blood T cell repertoires in COVID-19. Per the original data handling: Estimation of nucleated cell counts relied on the amplification of reference gene primers. The assay was immunoSEQ multiplex PCR, and TCRdb's table has in-frame clones only and misses some. The D gene and trimming were derived from the DNA, and the V and J assignments and clone size from that table. The sample lists about 140,000 clones, 84% occurring once. V lost 5 bases, J lost 0 bases, and 14 bases lay in between. This CDR3 has 16 amino acids. In germline, CDR1 is MDHEN, CDR2 SYDVKM. The specimen sequenced was PBMCs or T cells enriched from blood (not recorded which). V is TRBV28 and J is TRBJ1-5, with D unresolved. The origin of this receptor is a man aged 35-49 years with acute COVID-19. In DNA form, the CDR3 reads TGTGCCAGCAGTCCACCGATTCCGGTTAGCAATCAGCCCCAGCATTTT. Protein: CASSPPIPVSNQPQHF.